The 2 T cell receptor beta chains below were found in one sample sequenced in a study of T cells in Graves' hyperthyroidism and ophthalmopathy. Amplified TCR beta CDR3 regions came from RNA transcripts. An initial round of RT-PCR targeting the TCR CDR3 relied on the HTBI primer set. TCRdb reprocessed the multiplex PCR reads via MiXCR and lists one record per CDR3 protein. The sample yields around 540,000 distinct CDR3 sequences, 46% seen once. Source material: peripheral blood or thyroid tissue (not recorded which). The receptors originated from a woman younger than 35 with Graves' hyperthyroidism.

The rearrangement joins TRBV7-6 to TRBJ1-2; perhaps TRBD1 as D (5 bases). V dropped 6 bases and J dropped 7 bases, with 18 bases sitting between them. The CDR3 has 14 residues. Germline V CDR1 and CDR2: SGHVS, FNYEAQ. The DNA for the CDR3 is TGTGCCAGCAGTTTGGGGCAGGGACGGCGTGGCTACACCTTC. It specifies CASSLGQGRRGYTF.

The chain couples TRBV2 to TRBJ1-6; a weak D match, TRBD1 (5 bases). The length of the CDR3 is 13 residues. Deletions cut 6 bases from V and 14 bases from J, with 17 bases between. Germline V gene sequence: CDR1 SNHLY, CDR2 FYNNEI. The CDR3 region has the DNA TGTGCCAGCAGGCGATTCGGGGGGTCAACCCTCCACTTT. Protein product: CASRRFGGSTLHF.